Listed below are T cell receptor beta chains from one sample, sequenced in a study of patients and donors after allogeneic stem cell transplantation. TCRdb ran MiXCR on the RT-PCR reads and lists one entry per CDR3 protein. This sample has 200,000 to 250,000 distinct CDR3 sequences, with over 12% found just once. Sequenced: blood, either unsorted or a sorted T cell fraction (not recorded which). These receptors all come from a human donor who was either an allogeneic HSCT recipient or a stem cell or donor lymphocyte infusion donor (not recorded which). It is not recorded whose cells these are; they may come from a transplant donor. CDR3s include the opening cysteine and the closing phenylalanine or tryptophan. The order of the fields is D gene, V gene, clone size, J gene, CDR3 DNA, CDR3 protein. The D gene is left open where the match is weak. Not all rows give a size; the values are once, few, many and, for expanded clones, a class.

D: -
V: TRBV2
size: -
J: TRBJ1-4
DNA: TGTGCCAGCAGTGAGTCGGCCTCCTTAAGTAATGAAAAACTGTTTTTT
CDR3: CASSESASLSNEKLFF

D: TRBD2
V: TRBV7-9
size: few
J: TRBJ2-7
DNA: TGTGCCAGCAATGCGGGAGGGCCGAGCGAGCAGTACTTC
CDR3: CASNAGGPSEQYF

D: TRBD1
V: TRBV6-1
size: few
J: TRBJ1-5
DNA: TGTGCCAGCATGAGACAGGGGGCGGGCAATCAGCCCCAGCATTTT
CDR3: CASMRQGAGNQPQHF

D: TRBD1
V: TRBV20-1
size: -
J: TRBJ2-7
DNA: TGCAGTGCTAGTGCAGGGGGCTCGTACGAGCAGTACTTC
CDR3: CSASAGGSYEQYF

D: TRBD1
V: TRBV6-2/TRBV6-3
size: -
J: TRBJ1-5
DNA: TGTGCCAGCAGTTACCGTGGTCAGGGGGGCAATCAGCCCCAGCATTTT
CDR3: CASSYRGQGGNQPQHF

D: -
V: TRBV12-3/TRBV12-4
size: -
J: TRBJ2-7
DNA: TGTGCCAGCGCCTTCCGACCTTCCTACGAGCAGTACTTC
CDR3: CASAFRPSYEQYF

D: -
V: TRBV6-1
size: once
J: TRBJ2-5
DNA: TGTGCCAGCAGTGACGAGTACCCTCAAGAGACCCAGTACTTC
CDR3: CASSDEYPQETQYF

D: -
V: TRBV7-9
size: few
J: TRBJ1-2
DNA: TGTGCCAGCAGCTTCCAATCAGGGCGGGGCGGCTACACCTTC
CDR3: CASSFQSGRGGYTF

D: -
V: TRBV6-1
size: few
J: TRBJ2-2
DNA: TGTGCCAGCAGTGAAGGCCGGCACACCGGGGAGCTGTTTTTT
CDR3: CASSEGRHTGELFF

D: -
V: TRBV6-6
size: -
J: TRBJ2-5
DNA: TGTGCCACCTCGGGGCGAGAGACCCAGTACTTC
CDR3: CATSGRETQYF

D: TRBD1
V: TRBV19
size: many
J: TRBJ2-5
DNA: TGTGCCAGTAGTACGGGACAGGGTTTGGGGGAGACCCAGTACTTC
CDR3: CASSTGQGLGETQYF

D: -
V: TRBV7-2
size: many
J: TRBJ2-3
DNA: TGTGCCAGCAGCTTAGCGGGGTCGGTTACGCAGTATTTT
CDR3: CASSLAGSVTQYF

D: -
V: TRBV29-1
size: few
J: TRBJ2-7
DNA: TGCAGCGTTGATGTGGGGGAATACGAGCAGTACTTC
CDR3: CSVDVGEYEQYF

D: -
V: TRBV5-4
size: -
J: TRBJ2-5
DNA: TGTGCCAGCAAACGAGCCGGGGAGAGCGAGACCCAGTACTTC
CDR3: CASKRAGESETQYF

D: -
V: TRBV20-1
size: -
J: TRBJ2-7
DNA: TGCAGTGCTAGAGCTTCGAGCGGCGAAAACTACGAGCAGTACTTC
CDR3: CSARASSGENYEQYF

D: TRBD1
V: TRBV5-6
size: many
J: TRBJ2-3
DNA: TGTGCCAGCAGCTCGCCGGGACAGGGGGCATCCGATACGCAGTATTTT
CDR3: CASSSPGQGASDTQYF

D: TRBD2
V: TRBV24-1
size: -
J: TRBJ2-5
DNA: TGTGCCACCAGTACGGGGGGGAAAGAGACCCAGTACTTC
CDR3: CATSTGGKETQYF

D: TRBD2
V: TRBV6-2/TRBV6-3
size: -
J: TRBJ2-3
DNA: TGTGCCAGCAGTCCCCGGACTAGCGGGGGAACCACAGATACGCAGTATTTT
CDR3: CASSPRTSGGTTDTQYF

D: -
V: TRBV12-3/TRBV12-4
size: few
J: TRBJ2-1
DNA: TGTGCCAGCAGCTCTCTCTCGGCCGGCCACAATGAGCAGTTCTTC
CDR3: CASSSLSAGHNEQFF

D: -
V: TRBV28
size: -
J: TRBJ2-6
DNA: TGTGCCAGCAGTTATCCAGGGGCTGGGGCCAACGTCCTGACTTTC
CDR3: CASSYPGAGANVLTF

D: TRBD1
V: TRBV19
size: few
J: TRBJ1-3
DNA: TGTGCCAGTAGTATTACCACAGGGGGCTTCTCTGGAAACACCATATATTTT
CDR3: CASSITTGGFSGNTIYF

D: TRBD1
V: TRBV4-2
size: -
J: TRBJ2-7
DNA: TGTGCCAGCAGCCAAGCGACAGGGTTCTACGAGCAGTACTTC
CDR3: CASSQATGFYEQYF

D: -
V: TRBV29-1
size: -
J: TRBJ2-3
DNA: TGCAGCGTTCAATGGGGCGGGTCCACAGATACGCAGTATTTT
CDR3: CSVQWGGSTDTQYF

D: TRBD2
V: TRBV27
size: -
J: TRBJ2-3
DNA: TGTGCCAGCAGCGACGGGGCTAGCGGGAGGAGGGCAGATACGCAGTATTTT
CDR3: CASSDGASGRRADTQYF

D: -
V: TRBV5-4
size: -
J: TRBJ2-2
DNA: TGTGCCAGCAGCCCGCCTTATTACACCGGGGAGCTGTTTTTT
CDR3: CASSPPYYTGELFF

D: TRBD2
V: TRBV11-2
size: -
J: TRBJ2-3
DNA: TGTGCCAGCAGCCAGGGACTAGTAGGTCCAGATACGCAGTATTTT
CDR3: CASSQGLVGPDTQYF

D: -
V: TRBV7-3
size: few
J: TRBJ1-1
DNA: TGTGCCAGCAGCTTGTCCCTCTTGGCAGCCAGGCGGAACACTGAAGCTTTCTTT
CDR3: CASSLSLLAARRNTEAFF

D: TRBD1
V: TRBV12-3/TRBV12-4
size: many
J: TRBJ2-7
DNA: TGTGCCAGCAGTGCGACAGGGAGTTACTACGAGCAGTACTTC
CDR3: CASSATGSYYEQYF

D: -
V: TRBV3-1
size: few
J: TRBJ1-2
DNA: TGTGCCAGCAGCCAAGGACAGGATACGTTCTATGGCTACACCTTC
CDR3: CASSQGQDTFYGYTF

D: TRBD1
V: TRBV12-3/TRBV12-4
size: -
J: TRBJ2-2
DNA: TGTGCCAGCAGCCGGCGGACAGGGGGTTACACCGGGGAGCTGTTTTTT
CDR3: CASSRRTGGYTGELFF

D: TRBD2
V: TRBV7-8
size: -
J: TRBJ2-7
DNA: TGTGCCAGCAGCTTAGTGGGCGGGAGGTTCCCTTACGAGCAGTACTTC
CDR3: CASSLVGGRFPYEQYF

D: -
V: TRBV12-3/TRBV12-4
size: many
J: TRBJ1-3
DNA: TGTGCCTCAATGGATTACGGAAACACCATATATTTT
CDR3: CASMDYGNTIYF

D: -
V: TRBV5-6
size: few
J: TRBJ2-7
DNA: TGTGCCAGCAGCGCCGATATTAGCTACGAGCAGTACTTC
CDR3: CASSADISYEQYF

D: -
V: TRBV28
size: few
J: TRBJ1-5
DNA: TGTGCCAGCAGTTGGGGGTTGGGGCAGCCCCAGCATTTT
CDR3: CASSWGLGQPQHF

D: TRBD1
V: TRBV2
size: -
J: TRBJ1-5
DNA: TGTGCCAGCAGCAGGGGGATAAATCAGCCCCAGCATTTT
CDR3: CASSRGINQPQHF

D: -
V: TRBV10-3
size: few
J: TRBJ2-7
DNA: TGTGCCATCACCCCTAGTAGCCACGAGCAGTACTTC
CDR3: CAITPSSHEQYF

D: -
V: TRBV7-9
size: -
J: TRBJ1-2
DNA: TGTGCCAGCAGCCCTCTAACCGGAATTTATGGCTACACCTTC
CDR3: CASSPLTGIYGYTF

D: -
V: TRBV3-1
size: -
J: TRBJ2-3
DNA: TGTGCCAGCAGCCAAGAGGGCTCACCACCGGATACGCAGTATTTT
CDR3: CASSQEGSPPDTQYF

D: -
V: TRBV7-9
size: few
J: TRBJ2-7
DNA: TGTGCCAGCAGCTTGAGGGAGGCGAGCTCCTACGAGCAGTACTTC
CDR3: CASSLREASSYEQYF

D: -
V: TRBV5-1
size: many
J: TRBJ1-4
DNA: TGCGCCAGCGCCCAGTTACTGAATGAAAAACTGTTTTTT
CDR3: CASAQLLNEKLFF

D: -
V: TRBV5-1
size: many
J: TRBJ2-4
DNA: TGCGCCAGCAGCCAGGAGCCCGGACTAGCCAAAAACATTCAGTACTTC
CDR3: CASSQEPGLAKNIQYF

D: -
V: TRBV3-1
size: -
J: TRBJ1-5
DNA: TGTGCCAGCAGCCAAGGGGGCCGCTTCAGCAATCAGCCCCAGCATTTT
CDR3: CASSQGGRFSNQPQHF

D: TRBD2
V: TRBV20-1
size: many
J: TRBJ2-1
DNA: TGCAGTGCTAGCCCCACTTACAGCGGGGGGGCCCACAATGAGCAGTTCTTC
CDR3: CSASPTYSGGAHNEQFF

D: TRBD1
V: TRBV25-1
size: many
J: TRBJ1-5
DNA: TGTGCCAGCAGTGCCCCGGGACAGGGGCGGCAGCCCCAGCATTTT
CDR3: CASSAPGQGRQPQHF

D: TRBD2
V: TRBV5-1
size: few
J: TRBJ2-5
DNA: TGCGCCAGCAGCTTAACTAGCGCAAAAGAGACCCAGTACTTC
CDR3: CASSLTSAKETQYF

D: TRBD2
V: TRBV7-2
size: -
J: TRBJ2-7
DNA: TGTGCCAGCAGCTTAGAGTGGCCTAGCGGCGACTACGAGCAGTACTTC
CDR3: CASSLEWPSGDYEQYF

D: -
V: TRBV7-2
size: few
J: TRBJ2-3
DNA: TGTGCCAGCAGCCGGGGGATCGCAGATACGCAGTATTTT
CDR3: CASSRGIADTQYF

D: -
V: TRBV5-1
size: many
J: TRBJ1-3
DNA: TGCGCCAGCAGCTTGACAATGGCGAGCTCTGGAAACACCATATATTTT
CDR3: CASSLTMASSGNTIYF

D: -
V: TRBV5-1
size: many
J: TRBJ2-5
DNA: TGCGCCAGCAGCTTGAGGGGCTTCGATCAAGAGACCCAGTACTTC
CDR3: CASSLRGFDQETQYF

D: -
V: TRBV6-1
size: -
J: TRBJ2-7
DNA: TGTGCCAGCAGTGTTCCGGACAGAGCTACGAAGCAGTACTTC
CDR3: CASSVPDRATKQYF

D: TRBD2
V: TRBV20-1
size: many
J: TRBJ2-3
DNA: TGCAGTGCAGACTCGGGACTAGCGGTAGATACGCAGTATTTT
CDR3: CSADSGLAVDTQYF

D: -
V: TRBV4-1
size: few
J: TRBJ2-3
DNA: TGCGCCAGCAGCCACCGCGGGGCAAGCGGAAGCACAGATACGCAGTATTTT
CDR3: CASSHRGASGSTDTQYF

D: TRBD2
V: TRBV18
size: many
J: TRBJ2-5
DNA: TGTGCCAGCTCACCCGGGGGGACTAGCAGACAAGAGACCCAGTACTTC
CDR3: CASSPGGTSRQETQYF

D: -
V: TRBV2
size: -
J: TRBJ2-2
DNA: TGTGCCAGCAGTGAAATCCCAGGGAACACCGGGGAGCTGTTTTTT
CDR3: CASSEIPGNTGELFF

D: -
V: TRBV7-2
size: -
J: TRBJ2-4
DNA: TGTGCCAGCAGCAAAACAACCGGGATGGCCAAAAACATTCAGTACTTC
CDR3: CASSKTTGMAKNIQYF

D: -
V: TRBV5-1
size: -
J: TRBJ2-7
DNA: TGCGCCAGCAGTAGCGGTGAAGTCTACGAGCAGTACTTC
CDR3: CASSSGEVYEQYF

D: -
V: TRBV11-3
size: few
J: TRBJ2-5
DNA: TGTGCCAGCAGCTCAAGTGTGGGAGTTGGGGAGACCCAGTACTTC
CDR3: CASSSSVGVGETQYF